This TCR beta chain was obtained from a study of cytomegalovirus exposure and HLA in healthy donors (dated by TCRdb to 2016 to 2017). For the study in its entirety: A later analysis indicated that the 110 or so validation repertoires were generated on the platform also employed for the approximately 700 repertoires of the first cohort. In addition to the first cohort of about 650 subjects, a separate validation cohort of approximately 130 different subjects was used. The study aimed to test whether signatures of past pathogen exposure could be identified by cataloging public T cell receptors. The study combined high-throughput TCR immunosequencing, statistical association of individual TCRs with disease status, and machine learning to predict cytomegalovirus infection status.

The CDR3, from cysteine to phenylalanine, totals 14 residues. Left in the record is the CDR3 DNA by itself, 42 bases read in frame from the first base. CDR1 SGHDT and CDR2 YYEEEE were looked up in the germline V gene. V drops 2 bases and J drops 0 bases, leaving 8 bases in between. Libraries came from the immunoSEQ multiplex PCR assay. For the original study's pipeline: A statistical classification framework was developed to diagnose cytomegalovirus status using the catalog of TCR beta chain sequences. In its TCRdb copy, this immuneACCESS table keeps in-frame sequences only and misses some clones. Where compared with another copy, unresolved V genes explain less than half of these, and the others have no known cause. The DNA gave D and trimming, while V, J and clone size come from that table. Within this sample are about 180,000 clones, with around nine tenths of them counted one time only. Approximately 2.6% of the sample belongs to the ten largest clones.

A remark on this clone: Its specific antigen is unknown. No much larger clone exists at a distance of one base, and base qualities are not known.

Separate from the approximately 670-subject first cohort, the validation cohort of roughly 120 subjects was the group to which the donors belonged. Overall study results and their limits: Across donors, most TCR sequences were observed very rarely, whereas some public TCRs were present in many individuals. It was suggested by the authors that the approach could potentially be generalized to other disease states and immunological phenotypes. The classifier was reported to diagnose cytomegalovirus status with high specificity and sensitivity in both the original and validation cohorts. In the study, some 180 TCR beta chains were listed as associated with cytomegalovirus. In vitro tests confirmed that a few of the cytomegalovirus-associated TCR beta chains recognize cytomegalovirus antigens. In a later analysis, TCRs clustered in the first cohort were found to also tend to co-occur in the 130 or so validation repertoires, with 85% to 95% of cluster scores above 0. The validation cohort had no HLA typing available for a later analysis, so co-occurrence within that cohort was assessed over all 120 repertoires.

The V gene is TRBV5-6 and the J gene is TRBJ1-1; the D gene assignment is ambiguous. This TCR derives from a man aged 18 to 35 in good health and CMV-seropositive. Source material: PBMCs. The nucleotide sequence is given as TGTGCCAGCAGCTTACCAGGTGTGAACACTGAAGCTTTCTTT. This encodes CASSLPGVNTEAFF.